The 30 T cell receptor beta chains below were found in one sample sequenced in a study of blood T cells in healthy people across ages. It was with a sample-barcoded 5' primer and a J-beta primer mix that a second PCR of roughly 7 to 12 cycles was run. TCRdb itself ran the 5' RACE reads through MiXCR, one entry per CDR3 protein. The sample has hundreds of thousands of distinct CDR3 sequences, around 45% seen once; the top ten hold about 32%. Sequenced material: blood. The receptors were gathered from a woman between 55 and 75 years old in good health.

The rearrangement links TRBV20-1 to TRBJ2-5; no definite D call. Germline CDR1 is DFQATT and CDR2 is SNEGSKA (reference sequence). The CDR3 covers 11 residues. Trimming stripped 6 bases from V and 2 bases from J, with 7 bases between. CDR3 sequence (DNA): TGCAGTGCCCAAGATCAAGAGACCCAGTACTTC. This gives the protein CSAQDQETQYF.

The V and J genes are TRBV9 and TRBJ1-6; D may be TRBD1 (5 bases). V dropped 3 bases and J dropped 7 bases, with 17 bases sitting between them. Germline V gene data show CDR1 as SGDLS and CDR2 as YYNGEE. The CDR3 extends over 16 amino acids. CDR3 DNA: TGTGCCAGCAGCGAACACAGTGCCCGGGGGAATTCACCCCTCCACTTT. It encodes CASSEHSARGNSPLHF.

This clonotype was counted between two and nine times. CDR3 region: CAISAGLPTDTQYF. CDR3 DNA: TGTGCCATCAGTGCGGGTTTACCCACAGATACGCAGTATTTT. V gene TRBV10-3 combines with J gene TRBJ2-3; no firm D call. The CDR3 is made up of 14 amino acids. Trimming left V 4 bases short and J 2 bases short, with 10 bases between. In germline, CDR1 is ENHRY, CDR2 SYGVKD.

The sample holds a few counts of this clonotype. The chain combines TRBV6-5 with TRBJ1-2; possible D gene TRBD1, 5 bases. The CDR3 has 12 amino acids. V was cut by 2 bases and J by 8 bases, with 9 bases left in between. From germline, CDR1 is MNHEY and CDR2 SVGAGI. CDR3 DNA sequence: TGTGCCAGCAGTTACCGGGGCCTCGGCTACACCTTC. It specifies CASSYRGLGYTF.

The chain employs TRBV5-6 and TRBJ2-7, with 8 positions matching TRBD2. Germline V lookup: CDR1 SGHDT, CDR2 YYEEEE. The CDR3 sequence is 15 residues long. Trimming removed 0 bases from V and 2 bases from J; junction bases left unmatched: 4. The DNA for the CDR3 is TGTGCCAGCAGCTTGGGGACTAGCTGGCCCTACGAGCAGTACTTC. This translates into CASSLGTSWPYEQYF.

The chain couples TRBV27 to TRBJ2-3; 11 bases fit TRBD2. CDR3 length: 16 amino acids. CDR1 is MNHEY, CDR2 SMNVEV, per germline (reference sequence). Trimming took 6 bases from V and 3 from J; bases not matched to a gene: 8. CDR3 loop: CASSRPSSGRTDTQYF. The CDR3 DNA reads as TGTGCCAGCAGCAGACCCTCTAGCGGGAGGACAGATACGCAGTATTTT.

This clonotype has only a few counts. This chain uses TRBV27 with TRBJ2-7; weak D call: TRBD1 (6 bases). This CDR3 spans 14 amino acids. The germline V and J ends were trimmed by 2 bases and 3 bases, with 11 bases remaining between them. CDR1 and CDR2 (germline): MNHEY, SMNVEV (reference sequence). The CDR3 DNA reads as TGTGCCAGCAGTTTAAATGTACAGGGCTACGAGCAGTACTTC. The encoded protein is CASSLNVQGYEQYF.

The rearrangement links TRBV4-1 to TRBJ2-5; D gene uncertain. The germline V gene encodes CDR1 MGHRA and CDR2 YSYEKL. The CDR3 contains 15 residues. Deletions cut 1 base from V and 1 base from J, with 10 bases between. This CDR3 reads CASSQGRTGQETQYF. The DNA of the CDR3 is TGCGCCAGCAGCCAAGGCCGCACCGGCCAAGAGACCCAGTACTTC.

Notes on this clonotype: At one of its ends the junction is not consistent with the germline gene, which may arise from a read error. The CDR3 DNA is TGTGCCACCAGCAGTGGCCTCGGCATTCCCCAAGGAGGCTTCACCTTC. Residues: CATSSGLGIPQGGFTF. The rearrangement links TRBV15 to TRBJ1-2; D unclear. Germline V gene data show CDR1 as LNHNV and CDR2 as YYDKDF (reference sequence). The length of the CDR3 is 16 residues.

The gene calls are TRBV4-3 and TRBJ2-2, with D possibly TRBD2 on 7 matching bases. The CDR3 runs to 17 residues. The V and J ends lost 0 bases and 4 bases respectively, with 15 bases between them. Germline V lookup: CDR1 LGHNA, CDR2 YSLEER. The CDR3 sequence: CASSQDRGATGTGELFF. CDR3 sequence (DNA): TGCGCCAGCAGCCAAGATCGGGGGGCTACGGGCACCGGGGAGCTGTTTTTT.

This chain links TRBV5-1 with TRBJ2-3; 8 bases match TRBD2. Losses at the gene ends were 4 bases for V and 1 base for J; bases not matched to a gene: 5. CDR3 length equals 15 residues. CDR1 is SGHRS, CDR2 YFSETQ, per germline. CDR3 sequence (DNA): TGCGCCAGCAGCGGTAGCGGGACGGGCACAGATACGCAGTATTTT. Protein sequence: CASSGSGTGTDTQYF.

This clonotype came up once. The V and J genes are TRBV20-1 and TRBJ2-5; D is possibly TRBD2 (7 bases). This CDR3 comprises 14 residues. Between the trimmed V and J ends, which lost 4 bases and 5 bases, there was a span of 17 bases. Germline values: CDR1 DFQATT, CDR2 SNEGSKA (reference sequence). CDR3 nucleotides: TGCAGTGCTATCATGGGAAGGGGGGGCGAGACCCAGTACTTC. This sequence encodes CSAIMGRGGETQYF.

This chain links TRBV7-2 with TRBJ2-1; 12 nucleotides match TRBD1. The CDR3 contains 15 residues. CDR1 is SGHTA, CDR2 FQGNSA, per germline. V shed 5 bases and J 9 bases; nucleotides not matched to a gene: 8. For the CDR3, the DNA is TGTGCCAGCAGCCCCGGGACAGGGGGCCGAAGTGAGCAGTTCTTC. As protein: CASSPGTGGRSEQFF.

This clonotype was observed a handful of times. V usage is TRBV5-1 and J usage is TRBJ1-1; perhaps TRBD1 as D (6 bases). The V end lost 4 bases, the J end lost 7 bases, and 20 bases lay between the germline ends. Germline lookup yields CDR1 SGHRS and CDR2 YFSETQ. The CDR3 totals 15 residues. The CDR3 DNA follows: TGCGCCAGCAGCATGGGGGCCACAAGGGTCGGTGAAGCTTTCTTT. It codes for CASSMGATRVGEAFF.

The chain uses TRBV29-1 and TRBJ2-6; D is perhaps TRBD1 (8 bases). Germline loops: CDR1 SQVTM, CDR2 ANQGSEA. The germline V and J ends were trimmed by 6 bases and 4 bases, with 22 bases remaining between them. The CDR3 length is 17 residues. The DNA of the CDR3 is TGCAGCGTCTGGGGGGGACAGGCCACAGGGGGGGCCAACGTCCTGACTTTC. It translates to CSVWGGQATGGANVLTF.

The chain has TRBV3-1 and TRBJ1-6; TRBD1 is a possible D gene (5 bases). The CDR3 loop spans 17 amino acids. CDR1 and CDR2 (germline): LGHDT, YNNKEL (reference sequence). V was shortened by 4 bases and J by 1 base, with 14 bases between the two germline ends. CDR3 loop: CASSRGPGGSYNSPLHF. The CDR3 DNA sequence: TGTGCCAGCAGCCGGGGACCGGGAGGGTCCTATAATTCACCCCTCCACTTT.

The chain recombines TRBV28 with TRBJ2-7, with D possibly being TRBD2 (6 bases). The V gene's germline CDR1 is MDHEN and CDR2 SYDVKM. The CDR3 runs 14 residues. V was shortened by 4 bases and J by 6 bases, with 16 bases between the two germline ends. Here the CDR3 DNA reads TGTGCCAGCAGTTCCGCTAGCGATTGGGGCGAGCAGTACTTC. Translation gives CASSSASDWGEQYF.

The chain uses TRBV27 and TRBJ2-3, with TRBD1 matching 8 bases. The CDR3 has 16 amino acids. V shed 2 bases and J 6 bases; nucleotides not matched to a gene: 10. CDR1 and CDR2 (germline): MNHEY, SMNVEV (reference sequence). The CDR3 spells CASSLDLRGRRDTQYF. CDR3 bases: TGTGCCAGCAGTTTAGATCTCAGGGGGCGAAGGGATACGCAGTATTTT.

In this sample, this clonotype turned up a few times. V gene TRBV20-1 combines with J gene TRBJ2-7; tentative D call: TRBD1 (6 bases). The germline CDR1 and CDR2 sequences are DFQATT and SNEGSKA (reference sequence). The CDR3 extends over 14 amino acids. The ends were cut back, 1 base at V and 3 bases at J, with 13 bases in the middle. The CDR3 spells CSARGYGQHYEQYF. DNA for the CDR3: TGCAGTGCTAGAGGTTACGGACAGCACTACGAGCAGTACTTC.

CDR3 protein: CASSLSLVGTVQFF. The CDR3 DNA is TGTGCCAGCAGCTTATCACTAGTCGGGACCGTGCAGTTCTTC. The rearrangement joins TRBV5-6 to TRBJ2-1; D could derive from TRBD1 or TRBD2 (5 bases each). Germline CDR1 SGHDT, CDR2 YYEEEE. The V end was cut by 2 bases, the J end by 12 bases, with 18 bases between. There are 14 residues in the CDR3.

The chain combines TRBV14 with TRBJ1-2, with TRBD1 identical over 7 bases. In germline, CDR1 is SGHDN, CDR2 FVKESK. The ends lost 4 bases at V and 0 bases at J; junction bases unmatched: 5. There are 15 residues in the CDR3. The DNA for the CDR3 is TGTGCCAGCAGCCGAACGACAGGGACTAACTATGGCTACACCTTC. Translating it yields CASSRTTGTNYGYTF.

This clonotype showed up just a few times. This rearrangement joins TRBV7-2 to TRBJ2-5; 10 nucleotides line up with TRBD2. V lost 7 bases, J lost 1 base, and 6 bases stayed unmatched. The CDR3 length is 15 residues. CDR1 is SGHTA and CDR2 is FQGNSA in the germline V gene. CDR3 DNA: TGTGCCAGCACCAATAGCGGGAGGACCCAAGAGACCCAGTACTTC. Translated, it gives CASTNSGRTQETQYF.

J is TRBJ2-4 and V is TRBV5-1; D may be TRBD2 (5 bases). V was pared by 0 bases and J by 5 bases, with 9 bases between. The CDR3 totals 14 residues. Germline CDR1 and CDR2: SGHRS and YFSETQ. The CDR3 DNA sequence: TGCGCCAGCAGCTTGGCCACCGGGGAAAACATTCAGTACTTC. Its protein product is CASSLATGENIQYF.

CDR3 in DNA: TGTGCCACCAGCAGAGATGGGGGGATGAATTCAAACAATGAGCAGTTCTTC. Translating it yields CATSRDGGMNSNNEQFF. This chain joins TRBV15 and TRBJ2-1; a possible D gene is TRBD2 (6 bases). V lost 0 bases and J lost 5, with 17 bases in between. This CDR3 region has 17 residues. The germline V gene encodes CDR1 LNHNV and CDR2 YYDKDF (reference sequence).

This clonotype was detected only once. The chain combines TRBV20-1 with TRBJ1-5; D is unresolved. Trimming stripped 3 bases from V and 1 base from J, with 7 bases between. Germline V gene lookup returns CDR1 DFQATT and CDR2 SNEGSKA (reference sequence). This CDR3 has 13 residues. This chain's CDR3 is CSASFVSNQPQHF. Written as DNA, the CDR3 is TGCAGTGCTAGTTTCGTAAGCAATCAGCCCCAGCATTTT.

The chain combines TRBV5-1 with TRBJ2-7; either TRBD1 or TRBD2 may supply D (6 bases each). Trimming shortened V by 5 bases and J by 3 bases, and 15 bases separated the two germline ends. Germline CDR1 is SGHRS and CDR2 is YFSETQ. This CDR3 contains 14 residues. The CDR3 region has the DNA TGCGCCAGCAGTCGAATGGGGGGCTACTACGAGCAGTACTTC. It yields the protein CASSRMGGYYEQYF.

This chain joins TRBV28 and TRBJ2-1; D ambiguous. V lost 3 bases and J 0 bases, leaving 12 bases between the germline ends. The CDR3 is made up of 16 amino acids. From germline, CDR1 is MDHEN and CDR2 SYDVKM. The CDR3 sequence is CASSFYAASSYNEQFF. DNA for the CDR3: TGTGCCAGCAGTTTCTACGCAGCGAGCTCCTACAATGAGCAGTTCTTC. The full variable domain, in which reference TRBV28 and TRBJ2-1 provide the parts outside the CDR3, is DVKVTQSSRYLVKRTGEKVFLECVQDMDHENMFWYRQDPGLGLRLIYFSYDVKMKEKGDIPEGYSVSREKKERFSLILESASTNQTSMYLCASSFYAASSYNEQFFGPGTRLTVL.

The chain carries TRBV10-3 and TRBJ1-2; D call uncertain. V lost 11 bases and J lost 4, with 11 bases in between. Looked up from germline, CDR1 is ENHRY and CDR2 is SYGVKD. CDR3 length: 11 residues. The CDR3 loop is CAAAGTYGYTF. CDR3 nucleotides: TGTGCCGCCGCAGGTACCTATGGCTACACCTTC.

The chain recombines TRBV7-6 with TRBJ2-3, with D perhaps TRBD2 (6 bases). V lost 1 base to trimming and J lost 4 bases, with 15 bases between them. CDR1 and CDR2 from the germline V gene are SGHVS and FNYEAQ. The CDR3 is 16 residues long. This CDR3 is CASSLGTGSGADTQYF. The CDR3 nucleotides read TGTGCCAGCAGCTTAGGAACCGGGAGCGGAGCAGATACGCAGTATTTT.

Points on this clonotype: Sequence at one end of the junction differs from germline and may be a read error. V and J are TRBV15 and TRBJ2-7; D perhaps matches TRBD1 (5 bases). Germline V gene data show CDR1 as LNHNV and CDR2 as YYDKDF (reference sequence). The CDR3 extends over 15 amino acids. This chain's CDR3 is CATSRVAVRGYEQYF. In DNA form, the CDR3 reads TGTGCCACCAGTAGAGTTGCAGTAAGGGGCTACGAGCAGTACTTC. Drawing the rest from reference TRBV15 and TRBJ2-7, the complete variable domain is DAMVIQNPRYQVTQFGKPVTLSCSQTLNHNVMYWYQQKSSQAPKLLFHYYDKDFNNEADTPDNFQSRRPNTSFCFLDIRSPGLGDTAMYLCATSRVAVRGYEQYFGPGTRLTVT.